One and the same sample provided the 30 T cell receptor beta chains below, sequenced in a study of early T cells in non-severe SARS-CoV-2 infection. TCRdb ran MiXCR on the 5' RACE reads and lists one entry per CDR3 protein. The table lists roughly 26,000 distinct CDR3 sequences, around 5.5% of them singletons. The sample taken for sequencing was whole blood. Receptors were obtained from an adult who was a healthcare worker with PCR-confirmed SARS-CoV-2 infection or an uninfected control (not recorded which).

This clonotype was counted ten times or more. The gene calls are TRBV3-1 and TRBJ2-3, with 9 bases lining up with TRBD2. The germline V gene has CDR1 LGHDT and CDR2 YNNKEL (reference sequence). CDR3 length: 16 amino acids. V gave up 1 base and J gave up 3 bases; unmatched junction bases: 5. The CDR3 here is CASSQVAGGLTDTQYF. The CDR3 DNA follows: TGTGCCAGCAGCCAAGTGGCGGGGGGGTTGACAGATACGCAGTATTTT.

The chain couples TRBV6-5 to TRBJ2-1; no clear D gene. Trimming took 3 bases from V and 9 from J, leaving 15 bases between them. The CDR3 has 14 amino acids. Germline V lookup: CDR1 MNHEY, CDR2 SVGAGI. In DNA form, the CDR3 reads TGTGCCAGCAGTTATCCCGCCAAAGGTGGTGAGCAGTTCTTC. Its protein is CASSYPAKGGEQFF.

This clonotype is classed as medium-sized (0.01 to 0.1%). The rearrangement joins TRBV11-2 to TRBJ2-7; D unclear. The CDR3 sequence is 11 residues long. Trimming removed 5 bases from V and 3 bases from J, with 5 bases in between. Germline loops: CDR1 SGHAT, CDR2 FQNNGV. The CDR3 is CASSPNYEQYF. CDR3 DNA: TGTGCCAGCAGCCCCAACTACGAGCAGTACTTC.

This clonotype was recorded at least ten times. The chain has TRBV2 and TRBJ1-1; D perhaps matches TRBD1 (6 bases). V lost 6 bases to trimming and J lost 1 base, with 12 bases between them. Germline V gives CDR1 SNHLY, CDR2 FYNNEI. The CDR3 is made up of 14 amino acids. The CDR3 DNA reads TGTGCCAGCAGGACCGGGACACCGAACACTGAAGCTTTCTTT. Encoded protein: CASRTGTPNTEAFF.

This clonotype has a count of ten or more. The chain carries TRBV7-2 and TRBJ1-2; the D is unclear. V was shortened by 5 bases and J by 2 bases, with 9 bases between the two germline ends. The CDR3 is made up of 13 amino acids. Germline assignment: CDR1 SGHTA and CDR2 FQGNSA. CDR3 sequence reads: CASSLGRNYGYTF. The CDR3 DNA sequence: TGTGCCAGCAGCCTAGGTCGGAACTATGGCTACACCTTC.

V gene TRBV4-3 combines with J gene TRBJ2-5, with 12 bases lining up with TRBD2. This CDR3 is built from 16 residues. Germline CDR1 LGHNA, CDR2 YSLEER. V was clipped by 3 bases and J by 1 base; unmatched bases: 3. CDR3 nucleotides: TGCGCCAGCAGCCATACGACTAGCGGGGGCCAAGAGACCCAGTACTTC. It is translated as CASSHTTSGGQETQYF.

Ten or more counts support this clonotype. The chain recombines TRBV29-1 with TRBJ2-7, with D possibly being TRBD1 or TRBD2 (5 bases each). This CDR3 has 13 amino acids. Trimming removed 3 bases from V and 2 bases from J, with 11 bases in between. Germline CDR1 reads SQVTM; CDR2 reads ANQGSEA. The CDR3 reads CSVETAGAYEQYF. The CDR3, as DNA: TGCAGCGTTGAGACAGCCGGGGCCTACGAGCAGTACTTC.

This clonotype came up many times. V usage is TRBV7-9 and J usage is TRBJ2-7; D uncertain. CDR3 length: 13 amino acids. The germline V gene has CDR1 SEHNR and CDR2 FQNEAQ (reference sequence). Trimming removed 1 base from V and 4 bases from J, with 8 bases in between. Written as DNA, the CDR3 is TGTGCCAGCAGCTTAGTTTCGGGTTACGAGCAGTACTTC. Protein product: CASSLVSGYEQYF.

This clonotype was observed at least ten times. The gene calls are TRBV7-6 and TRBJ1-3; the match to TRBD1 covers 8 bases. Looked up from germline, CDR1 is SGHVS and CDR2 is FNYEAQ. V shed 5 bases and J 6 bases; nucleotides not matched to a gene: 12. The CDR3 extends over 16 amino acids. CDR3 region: CASSQEQGETENTIYF. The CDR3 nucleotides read TGTGCCAGCAGCCAGGAACAGGGGGAAACTGAAAACACCATATATTTT.

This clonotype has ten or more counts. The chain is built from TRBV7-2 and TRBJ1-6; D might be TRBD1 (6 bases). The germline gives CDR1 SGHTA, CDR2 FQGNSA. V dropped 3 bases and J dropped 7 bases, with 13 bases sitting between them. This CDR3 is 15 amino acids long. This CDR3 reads CASSFWSGGNSPLHF. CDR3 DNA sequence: TGTGCCAGCAGCTTTTGGTCCGGGGGCAATTCACCCCTCCACTTT.

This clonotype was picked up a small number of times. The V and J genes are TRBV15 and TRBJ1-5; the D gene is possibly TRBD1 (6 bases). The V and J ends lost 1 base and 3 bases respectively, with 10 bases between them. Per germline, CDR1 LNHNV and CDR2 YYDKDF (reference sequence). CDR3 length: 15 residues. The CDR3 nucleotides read TGTGCCACCAGCAGAGTGCAGGGGCCCAATCAGCCCCAGCATTTT. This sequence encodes CATSRVQGPNQPQHF.

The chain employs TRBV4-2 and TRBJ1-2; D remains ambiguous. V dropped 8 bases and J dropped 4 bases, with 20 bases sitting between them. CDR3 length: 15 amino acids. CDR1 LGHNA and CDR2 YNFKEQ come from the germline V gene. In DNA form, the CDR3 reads TGTGCCAGCGCGGACCCCCCCCGCGGTATCTATGGCTACACCTTC. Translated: CASADPPRGIYGYTF.

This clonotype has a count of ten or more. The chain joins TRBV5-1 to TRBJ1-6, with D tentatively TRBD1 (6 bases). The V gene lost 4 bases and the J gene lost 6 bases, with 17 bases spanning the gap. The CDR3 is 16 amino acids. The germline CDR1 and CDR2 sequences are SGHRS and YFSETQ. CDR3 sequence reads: CASSPEPRGRNSPLHF. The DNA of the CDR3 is TGCGCCAGCAGCCCGGAGCCCAGGGGCCGTAATTCACCCCTCCACTTT.

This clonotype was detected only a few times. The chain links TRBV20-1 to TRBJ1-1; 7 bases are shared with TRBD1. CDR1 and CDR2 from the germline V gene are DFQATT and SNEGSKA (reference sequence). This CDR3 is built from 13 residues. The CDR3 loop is CRARQGLNTEAFF. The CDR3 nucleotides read TGCAGGGCACGACAGGGTTTGAACACTGAAGCTTTCTTT.

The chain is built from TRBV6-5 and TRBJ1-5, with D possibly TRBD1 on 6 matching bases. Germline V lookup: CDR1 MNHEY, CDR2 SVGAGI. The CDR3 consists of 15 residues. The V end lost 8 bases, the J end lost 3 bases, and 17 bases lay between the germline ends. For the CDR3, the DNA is TGTGCCAGCTCCCGGGGGGGACAAGACAATCAGCCCCAGCATTTT. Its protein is CASSRGGQDNQPQHF.

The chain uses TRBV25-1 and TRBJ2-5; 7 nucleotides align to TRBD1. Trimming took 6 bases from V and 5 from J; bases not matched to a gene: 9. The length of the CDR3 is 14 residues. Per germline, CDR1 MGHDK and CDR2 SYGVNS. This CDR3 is CASSQTGAVETQYF. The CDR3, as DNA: TGTGCCAGCAGCCAAACAGGGGCGGTGGAGACCCAGTACTTC.

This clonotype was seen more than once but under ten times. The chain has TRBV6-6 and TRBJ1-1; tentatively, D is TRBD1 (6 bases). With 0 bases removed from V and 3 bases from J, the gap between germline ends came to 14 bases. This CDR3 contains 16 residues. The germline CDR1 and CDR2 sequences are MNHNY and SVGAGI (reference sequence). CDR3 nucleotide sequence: TGTGCCAGCAGTTACTCTGGGGGCAGAGGAGACACTGAAGCTTTCTTT. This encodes CASSYSGGRGDTEAFF.

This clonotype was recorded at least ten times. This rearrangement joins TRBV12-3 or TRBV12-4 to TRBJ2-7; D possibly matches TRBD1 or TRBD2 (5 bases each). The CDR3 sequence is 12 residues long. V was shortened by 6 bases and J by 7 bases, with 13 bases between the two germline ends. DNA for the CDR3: TGTGCCAGCAGCCCCGACAGAGGGGAGCAGTACTTC. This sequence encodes CASSPDRGEQYF.

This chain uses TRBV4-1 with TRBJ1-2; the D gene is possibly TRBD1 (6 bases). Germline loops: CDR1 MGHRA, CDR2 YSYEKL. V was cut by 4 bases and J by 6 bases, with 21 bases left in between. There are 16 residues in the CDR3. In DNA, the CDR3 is TGCGCCAGCAGCCCCCTTTTTAGGGGTCAGGGGAATGGCTACACCTTC. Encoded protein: CASSPLFRGQGNGYTF.

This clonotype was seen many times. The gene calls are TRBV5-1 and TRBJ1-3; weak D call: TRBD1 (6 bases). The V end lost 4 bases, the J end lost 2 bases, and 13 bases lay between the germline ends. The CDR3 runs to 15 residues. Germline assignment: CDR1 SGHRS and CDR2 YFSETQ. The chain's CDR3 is CASSTGTVPGNTIYF. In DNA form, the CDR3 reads TGCGCCAGCAGCACAGGGACGGTCCCTGGAAACACCATATATTTT.

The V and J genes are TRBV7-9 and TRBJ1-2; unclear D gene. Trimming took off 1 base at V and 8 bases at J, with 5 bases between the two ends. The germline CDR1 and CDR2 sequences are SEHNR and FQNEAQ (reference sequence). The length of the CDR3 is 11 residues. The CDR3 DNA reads TGTGCCAGCAGCTTAGTAGGCGGCTACACCTTC. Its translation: CASSLVGGYTF.

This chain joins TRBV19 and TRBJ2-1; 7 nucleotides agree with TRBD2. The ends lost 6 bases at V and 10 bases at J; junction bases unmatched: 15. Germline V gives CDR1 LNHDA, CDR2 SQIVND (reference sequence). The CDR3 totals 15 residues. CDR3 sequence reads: CASSLREDHRHEQFF. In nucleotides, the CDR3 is TGTGCCAGTAGCCTTCGGGAGGACCACCGTCACGAGCAGTTCTTC.

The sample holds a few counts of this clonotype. CDR3 sequence: CASSLVQGDFYGYTF. The CDR3 region has the DNA TGCGCCAGCAGCTTGGTTCAGGGCGATTTCTATGGCTACACCTTC. The chain has TRBV5-1 and TRBJ1-2; TRBD1 is a possible D gene (5 bases). The CDR3 sequence is 15 residues long. Per germline, CDR1 SGHRS and CDR2 YFSETQ. The V and J ends lost 0 bases and 4 bases respectively, with 13 bases between them.

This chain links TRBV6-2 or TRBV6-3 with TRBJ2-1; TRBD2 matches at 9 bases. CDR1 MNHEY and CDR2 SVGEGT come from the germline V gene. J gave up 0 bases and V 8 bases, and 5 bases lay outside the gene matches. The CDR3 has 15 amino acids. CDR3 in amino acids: CASLRSGSSYNEQFF. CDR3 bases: TGTGCCAGCCTACGTAGCGGGAGCTCCTACAATGAGCAGTTCTTC.

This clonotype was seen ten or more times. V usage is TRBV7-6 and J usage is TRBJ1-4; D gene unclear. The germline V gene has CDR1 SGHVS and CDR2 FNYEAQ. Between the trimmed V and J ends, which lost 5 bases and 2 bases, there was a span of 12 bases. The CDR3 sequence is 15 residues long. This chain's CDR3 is CASSSSRVTNEKLFF. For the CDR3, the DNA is TGTGCCAGCAGCAGCAGCCGAGTCACTAATGAAAAACTGTTTTTT.

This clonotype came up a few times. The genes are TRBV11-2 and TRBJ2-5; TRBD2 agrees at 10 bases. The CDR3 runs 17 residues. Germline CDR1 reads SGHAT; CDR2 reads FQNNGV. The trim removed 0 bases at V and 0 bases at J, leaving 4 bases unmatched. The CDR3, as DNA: TGTGCCAGCAGCTTAGAGCTTAGCGGGGGGTACCAAGAGACCCAGTACTTC. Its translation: CASSLELSGGYQETQYF. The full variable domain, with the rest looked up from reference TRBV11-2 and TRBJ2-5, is EAGVAQSPRYKIIEKRQSVAFWCNPISGHATLYWYQQILGQGPKLLIQFQNNGVVDDSQLPKDRFSAERLKGVDSTLKIQPAKLEDSAVYLCASSLELSGGYQETQYFGPGTRLLVL.

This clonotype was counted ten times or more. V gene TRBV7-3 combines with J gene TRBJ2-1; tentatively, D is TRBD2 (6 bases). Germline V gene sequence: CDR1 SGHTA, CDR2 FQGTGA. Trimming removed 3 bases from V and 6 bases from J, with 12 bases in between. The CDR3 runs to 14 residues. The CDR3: CASSLGGQPNEQFF. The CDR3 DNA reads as TGTGCCAGCAGCTTGGGGGGTCAACCCAATGAGCAGTTCTTC.

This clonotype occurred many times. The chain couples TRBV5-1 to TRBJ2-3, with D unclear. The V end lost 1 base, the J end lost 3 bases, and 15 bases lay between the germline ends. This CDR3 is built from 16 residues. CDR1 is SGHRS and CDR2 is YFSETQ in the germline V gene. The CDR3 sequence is CASSLFLRASTDTQYF. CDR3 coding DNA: TGCGCCAGCAGCTTGTTTCTAAGGGCTAGTACAGATACGCAGTATTTT. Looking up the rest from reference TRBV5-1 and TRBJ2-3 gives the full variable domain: KAGVTQTPRYLIKTRGQQVTLSCSPISGHRSVSWYQQTPGQGLQFLFEYFSETQRNKGNFPGRFSGRQFSNSRSEMNVSTLELGDSALYLCASSLFLRASTDTQYFGPGTRLTVL.

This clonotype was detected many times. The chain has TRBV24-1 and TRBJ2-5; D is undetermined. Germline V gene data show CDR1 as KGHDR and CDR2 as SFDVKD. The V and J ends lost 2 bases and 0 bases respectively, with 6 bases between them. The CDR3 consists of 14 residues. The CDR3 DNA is TGTGCCACCAGTGATTGGAAGGACCAAGAGACCCAGTACTTC. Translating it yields CATSDWKDQETQYF.

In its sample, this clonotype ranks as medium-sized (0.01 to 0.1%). CDR3 DNA sequence: TGCAGTGCCATGGGACAGGGGAGAGGATTTAACTATGGCTACACCTTC. It encodes CSAMGQGRGFNYGYTF. The V and J genes are TRBV20-1 and TRBJ1-2; 10 bases line up with TRBD1. This CDR3 is built from 16 residues. V lost 6 bases, J lost 1 base, and 11 bases stayed unmatched. In germline, CDR1 is DFQATT, CDR2 SNEGSKA (reference sequence).